This T cell receptor (beta chain) was sequenced for a study of T cell repertoires in cytomegalovirus infection. About the study: TCR beta signatures that were public indicated CMV infection and matching HLA type.

Whole-study findings and limits: HLA-C-restricted CMV clonotypes gave the most frequent clonotype in two of eight donors. Cumulative public TCR beta family frequency identified CMV carriers with the relevant HLA.

This clonotype showed up many times. Its antigen is undetermined. TCRdb used MiXCR to reprocess the reads, holding one entry per CDR3 protein. The repertoire holds about 920,000 distinct CDR3 sequences, with around 29% as singletons. This CDR3 is 18 amino acids long. The ends lost 4 bases at V and 4 bases at J; junction bases unmatched: 17. The sample was cultured CD8+ T cells from PBMCs, taken from culture after CMV antigen stimulation. The chain has TRBV12-3 or TRBV12-4 and TRBJ2-7; 9 bases align to TRBD2. This TCR derives from a human donor in good health (CMV status not recorded). Some clones in this sample may be carry-over from other donors' samples. The CDR3 sequence is CASSYIAGVAGEGYEQYV. The DNA for the CDR3 is TGTGCCAGCAGTTATATCGCGGGGGTAGCGGGGGAAGGTTACGAGCAGTACGTC.